A selection of T cell receptor beta chains follows, all from one sample in a study of a mutant IDH1 vaccine in newly diagnosed glioma. Some clones are missing from TCRdb's copy, which holds only in-frame ones; the method was immunoSEQ multiplex PCR. The top ten clones hold 2% to 3% of a sample with 30,000 to 45,000 clones, more than 85% of them seen once. Their target antigens are unknown. The material sequenced was PBMCs, taken from a glioma patient whose treatment included an IDH1 peptide vaccine. Receptors were obtained from a man in his forties or fifties with glioma. The conserved cysteine and the conserved F or W are not part of the CDR3 here.

v_call | cdr3_aa
TRBV6-5 | ASRIPGQGTEAF
TRBV28 | ASSLGDSYNSPLH
TRBV27 | ASSLGFGGTTDTQY
TRBV7-2 | ASSLVIAGELF
TRBV7-9 | ASSRGPGQGTFPYEQY
TRBV29-1 | SVVSGQSGNEQF
TRBV29-1 | SVAGGYQGAGSNEKLF
TRBV6-5 | ASSYSYGDKNTEAF
TRBV7-2 | ASSSRRGLVGNEQF
TRBV9 | ASSVAPGLAANEQY
TRBV19 | ATRDGTGELF
TRBV6-6 | ASRIGQGAGYGYT
TRBV6-5 | ASRRQGNPGTEAF
TRBV5-6 | ASSSRDGPRGMRDQY
TRBV7-9 | ASSLGASEVLTEAF
TRBV27 | ASSFRRFNEKLF
TRBV19 | ASSIGQTKETQY
TRBV2 | AGAARQGGDTQY
TRBV6-5 | ASSHRKGAPQH
TRBV9 | ASSIDNEQF
TRBV4-1 | ASSQARTEPNYGYT
TRBV5-5 | ASSLAVNYGYT
TRBV5-6 | ASRAGQNTEAF
TRBV28 | ASSLSREVSREQY
TRBV5-6 | ASSSGRWGWYGYT
TRBV5-1 | ASSRGTENTGELF
TRBV7-9 | ASSLALMGRGNTIY
TRBV19 | ASSIGGNNSPLH
TRBV15 | ATSRPDSGAYEQY
TRBV27 | ASTTGGIGAGGYT
TRBV19 | ASSIQRQGTEAF
TRBV7-2 | ASSPGQGALGYGYT
TRBV18 | ASSPGRAQSEQY
TRBV29-1 | SVVLLDRGYGYT
TRBV5-1 | ASSRQGATLEQY
TRBV27 | ASSPVLAGTSYEQY
TRBV19 | ASSWQGLNTEAF
TRBV19 | ASSIVGGLGNQPQH
TRBV6-6 | ASSYSRTSSLSEQY
TRBV6-1 | ASSDTGHTEAF